The rows below give T cell receptor beta chains drawn from one sample of a study of CD8 T cells in ankylosing spondylitis. One entry per CDR3 protein, called by TCRdb with MiXCR from the 5' RACE reads. The sample includes hundreds of thousands of distinct CDR3 sequences, approximately 10% of them seen just once. The sequencing input was blood, either unsorted or a sorted T cell fraction (not recorded which). The source is a male donor with ankylosing spondylitis or in good health (not recorded which). CDR3s include the opening cysteine and the closing phenylalanine or tryptophan. Each record gives: V gene, D gene, J gene, clone size, CDR3 DNA, CDR3 protein. A D gene is named only where the DNA matches it firmly. A row's size may be missing; if present it is once, few, many or a size class.

TRBV7-3,NA,TRBJ2-7,NA,TGTGCCAGCAGCTTAAGCGGGACAGTTTCCTCTTACGAGCAGTACTTC,CASSLSGTVSSYEQYF
TRBV20-1,NA,TRBJ2-1,NA,TGCAGTGCTAGAGATCGGAGCGCCACCCCCCTGGGCAATGAGCAGTTCTTC,CSARDRSATPLGNEQFF
TRBV9,TRBD1,TRBJ2-1,few,TGTGCCAGCAGCGTAGCTCTAGGGGGCTTTTTCGATGAGCAGTTCTTC,CASSVALGGFFDEQFF
TRBV2,NA,TRBJ1-1,few,TGTGCCACGGCGCCGGGGACGAACACTGAAGCTTTCTTT,CATAPGTNTEAFF
TRBV29-1,TRBD2,TRBJ2-3,many,TGCAGCGTTACACTAGCGGGGAGCACAGATACGCAGTATTTT,CSVTLAGSTDTQYF
TRBV12-3/TRBV12-4,NA,TRBJ1-1,many,TGTGCCAGCAGTTTAACGGAGGGCACTGAAGCTTTCTTT,CASSLTEGTEAFF
TRBV20-1,NA,TRBJ2-3,many,TGCAGTGCTAGTAGTGGAGGGGAGGGCACAGATACGCAGTATTTT,CSASSGGEGTDTQYF
TRBV5-6,NA,TRBJ2-3,few,TGTGCCAGCAGCTTACAGGTGGCAGAAGATACGCAGTATTTT,CASSLQVAEDTQYF
TRBV20-1,NA,TRBJ1-4,many,TGCAGTGCTAGGGCAGGGGAACGGACTAATGAAAAACTGTTTTTT,CSARAGERTNEKLFF
TRBV5-1,NA,TRBJ1-4,NA,TGCGCCAGCAGCCAGGACGGGAGTAATGAAAAACTGTTTTTT,CASSQDGSNEKLFF
TRBV5-1,TRBD1,TRBJ2-2,many,TGCGCCAGCAGCCCGGGACAGGGGGCCGGGGAGCTGTTTTTT,CASSPGQGAGELFF
TRBV9,NA,TRBJ1-1,many,TGTGCCAGCAGCGTAGACGTCGGGGGCGCGGTGAACACTGAAGCTTTCTTT,CASSVDVGGAVNTEAFF
TRBV6-2/TRBV6-3,TRBD1,TRBJ1-1,few,TGTGCCAGCACCGTAACAGGGGTGGACACTGAAGCTTTCTTT,CASTVTGVDTEAFF
TRBV20-1,NA,TRBJ1-1,many,TGCAGTGCTCGCGACAGGATTAACTCAAACACTGAAGCTTTCTTT,CSARDRINSNTEAFF
TRBV15,NA,TRBJ1-2,NA,TGTGCCACCACCGCCCGGGACACGAGGGGTGGCTACACCTTC,CATTARDTRGGYTF
TRBV28,NA,TRBJ1-5,NA,TGTGCCAGCAGTCAACCGGGAGGCAATCAGCCCCAGCATTTT,CASSQPGGNQPQHF
TRBV6-1,NA,TRBJ1-6,many,TGTGCCAGCAGTGAAATGGGGGCTAATTCACCCCTCCACTTT,CASSEMGANSPLHF
TRBV6-1,NA,TRBJ2-3,many,TGTGCCAGCAGAACCGGACCCCCCCCTAATACAGATACGCAGTATTTT,CASRTGPPPNTDTQYF
TRBV27,NA,TRBJ2-5,many,TGTGCCAGCAGTTTATTAGGAACCGAAAAAGAGACCCAGTACTTC,CASSLLGTEKETQYF
TRBV7-2,NA,TRBJ1-3,many,TGTGCCAGCAGCTCGGATGTGGGGCCCTCTGGAAACACCATATATTTT,CASSSDVGPSGNTIYF
TRBV20-1,TRBD2,TRBJ2-2,many,TGCAGTGCTAGGCGGGGGGGCGGCGGGGAGCTGTTTTTT,CSARRGGGGELFF
TRBV12-3/TRBV12-4,NA,TRBJ2-1,many,TGTGCCAGCAGTTTATTGCGGTTACATGAGCAGTTCTTC,CASSLLRLHEQFF
TRBV20-1,NA,TRBJ2-1,NA,TGCAGTGCTGGGGACTTTCTCCGCTTCAATGAGCAGTTCTTC,CSAGDFLRFNEQFF
TRBV11-1,NA,TRBJ2-6,few,TGTGCCAGCAGTTATAGGAATAACGGGGCCAACGTCCTGACTTTC,CASSYRNNGANVLTF
TRBV3-1,NA,TRBJ2-7,NA,TGTGCCAGCAGCCAATTAGCCAGTGCCTACGAGCAGTACTTC,CASSQLASAYEQYF
TRBV20-1,NA,TRBJ2-1,many,TGCAGTGCTAGCGGGGGCCGCGGCGAGCAGTTCTTC,CSASGGRGEQFF
TRBV7-3,NA,TRBJ1-1,many,TGTGCCAGCAGCTTAATGGGGTTCACTGAAGCTTTCTTT,CASSLMGFTEAFF
TRBV4-2,NA,TRBJ1-1,NA,TGTGCCAGCAGCCAAGATGGTAGCGGGGGGCGGGCCCGGAACACTGAAGCTTTCTTT,CASSQDGSGGRARNTEAFF
TRBV7-2,TRBD2,TRBJ2-7,many,TGTGCCAGCAGCCGTAGCGGGGGCTCCTACGAGCAGTACTTC,CASSRSGGSYEQYF
TRBV3-1,NA,TRBJ2-1,few,TGTGCCAGCAGCCAACTACTACAGGGAGCCTCTGGTGAGCAGTTCTTC,CASSQLLQGASGEQFF
TRBV20-1,NA,TRBJ1-2,few,TGCAGTGCTAGAGATGGTTCAGGGCTCGGCTACACCTTC,CSARDGSGLGYTF
TRBV6-5,TRBD1,TRBJ1-2,many,TGTGCCAGCAGTTATATAAGGACAGGGGGTTCCTATGGCTACACCTTC,CASSYIRTGGSYGYTF
TRBV7-2,TRBD2,TRBJ2-5,many,TGTGCCAGCAGCCCGGGGACTATCCAAGAGACCCAGTACTTC,CASSPGTIQETQYF
TRBV11-2,NA,TRBJ2-5,many,TGTGCCAGCAGCTTCCGCCCCACCGGGACACCTCAAGAGACCCAGTACTTC,CASSFRPTGTPQETQYF
TRBV7-2,NA,TRBJ1-3,many,TGTGCCAGCAGCTCCTACCAGGGCAGGGGTGGAAACACCATATATTTT,CASSSYQGRGGNTIYF
TRBV7-2,NA,TRBJ1-3,few,TGTGCCAGCAGCTCGGAGCGCACGAGCTCTGGAAACACCATATATTTT,CASSSERTSSGNTIYF
TRBV7-9,TRBD2,TRBJ2-3,NA,TGTGCCAGCAGCCGCGGGCTAGCGGGGGGAAACACAGATACGCAGTATTTT,CASSRGLAGGNTDTQYF
TRBV7-8,TRBD1,TRBJ1-1,NA,TGTGCCAGCAGCTTAATACCAGGGGGCACTGAAGCTTTCTTT,CASSLIPGGTEAFF
TRBV12-3/TRBV12-4,TRBD1,TRBJ2-3,few,TGTGCCAGCAGCAGAATAAACAGGGGGAAGGGCCTCACAGATACGCAGTATTTT,CASSRINRGKGLTDTQYF
TRBV12-3/TRBV12-4,NA,TRBJ2-5,NA,TGTGCCAGCAGTTTGTTGGAAGTGGAAACCCAGTACTTC,CASSLLEVETQYF
TRBV5-5,NA,TRBJ2-5,many,TGTGCCAGCAGCTTGGGAAGCAACCAAGAGACCCAGTACTTC,CASSLGSNQETQYF
TRBV29-1,NA,TRBJ2-5,many,TGCAGCGTGCAATTGCAGGGGCAAGAGACCCAGTACTTC,CSVQLQGQETQYF
TRBV5-6,TRBD2,TRBJ2-3,NA,TGTGCCAGCAGCCCCCCTAACGGGGGGTTCACAGATACGCAGTATTTT,CASSPPNGGFTDTQYF
TRBV7-2,TRBD1,TRBJ2-3,NA,TGTGCCAGCAGCTTAGCGCTTCAGGGGGCAGATACGCAGTATTTT,CASSLALQGADTQYF
TRBV5-1,NA,TRBJ1-2,few,TGCGCCAGCAGCCATGACCCGAACTATGGCTACACCTTC,CASSHDPNYGYTF
TRBV12-3/TRBV12-4,NA,TRBJ2-7,many,TGTGCCAGCAGCTTCAGCCGGCCTGGGGGCTTCTCCGAGCAGTACTTC,CASSFSRPGGFSEQYF
TRBV25-1,NA,TRBJ1-3,many,TGTGCCAGCGGGACTCGAAGCTCTGGAAACACCATATATTTT,CASGTRSSGNTIYF
TRBV9,NA,TRBJ2-5,few,TGTGCCAGCAGCGTAGCTGGGAACCTAGAGACCCAGTACTTC,CASSVAGNLETQYF
TRBV28,NA,TRBJ2-7,many,TGTGCCAGCAGTTACAGGGTCCACGAGCAGTACTTC,CASSYRVHEQYF
TRBV10-3,NA,TRBJ2-1,NA,TGTGCCATCAGTGAGTCGAAAACGAATGAGCAGTTCTTC,CAISESKTNEQFF
TRBV5-1,NA,TRBJ2-1,many,TGCGCCAGCAGCTTGCCAGCCGATGAGCAGTTCTTC,CASSLPADEQFF
TRBV10-3,NA,TRBJ1-1,many,TGTGCCATCACCAGGACCGGATGGGACACTGAAGCTTTCTTT,CAITRTGWDTEAFF
TRBV7-2,NA,TRBJ2-1,NA,TGTGCCAGCACCTTAGGTCTGTACAATGAGCAGTTCTTC,CASTLGLYNEQFF